Listed below are T cell receptor beta chains from one sample, sequenced in a study of response to subunit inactivated influenza vaccine. TCRdb re-analysed the RT-PCR reads in MiXCR, keeping a single row per CDR3 protein. The repertoire has 400,000 to 550,000 distinct CDR3 sequences, 25% of them found once; the top ten carry around 2%. This sample comprised CD4+ T cells sorted from PBMCs, obtained more than 4 days after vaccination. Receptors originate from a man between 50 and 59 years old who received an inactivated influenza vaccine. The CDR3 runs from the conserved cysteine through the conserved F or W. Fields, in order: J gene, V gene, clone size, D gene, CDR3 protein, CDR3 DNA. The D gene is left open where the match is weak. Expanded clones get a size class; other rows say once, few or many, or leave the size out.

TRBJ2-5	TRBV10-3	NA	TRBD2	CAISGLAGAIETQYF	TGTGCCATCAGTGGACTAGCGGGAGCTATCGAGACCCAGTACTTC
TRBJ2-1	TRBV18	NA	TRBD2	CASSPPGLFSGDEQFF	TGTGCCAGCTCACCACCGGGACTATTCTCGGGGGATGAGCAGTTCTTC
TRBJ2-1	TRBV11-2	NA	TRBD2	CASSLEVGLEQFF	TGTGCCAGCAGCTTAGAGGTGGGACTAGAGCAGTTCTTC
TRBJ2-3	TRBV5-6	NA	NA	CASSHTGVSTDTQYF	TGTGCCAGCAGCCATACAGGCGTCAGCACAGATACGCAGTATTTT
TRBJ2-7	TRBV29-1	few	TRBD2	CSVLLGGSEQYF	TGCAGCGTCCTCCTCGGGGGGAGCGAGCAGTACTTC
TRBJ2-2	TRBV5-1	few	TRBD1	CASSLIGTGVTGELFF	TGCGCCAGCAGCCTGATCGGGACAGGGGTCACCGGGGAGCTGTTTTTT
TRBJ1-2	TRBV27	NA	TRBD1	CASSSGGFGYTF	TGTGCCAGCAGCTCAGGGGGCTTTGGCTACACCTTC
TRBJ1-2	TRBV2	NA	NA	CASSLDGINYGYTF	TGTGCCAGCAGTCTGGACGGGATTAACTATGGCTACACCTTC
TRBJ2-1	TRBV24-1	NA	TRBD2	CATSVSGRNNEQFF	TGTGCCACCAGCGTTAGCGGGAGAAACAATGAGCAGTTCTTC
TRBJ1-6	TRBV30	few	NA	CAWSEGGNSPLHF	TGTGCCTGGAGTGAGGGTGGAAATTCACCCCTCCACTTT
TRBJ2-2	TRBV5-1	NA	NA	CASSLDGGRTGELFF	TGCGCCAGCAGCTTGGATGGGGGCAGGACCGGGGAGCTGTTTTTT
TRBJ2-1	TRBV5-1	NA	NA	CASSLANVGGNEQFF	TGCGCCAGCAGCTTGGCCAATGTGGGAGGCAATGAGCAGTTCTTC
TRBJ2-2	TRBV9	few	NA	CASSTRGISNTGELFF	TGTGCCAGCAGCACACGAGGGATTTCGAACACCGGGGAGCTGTTTTTT
TRBJ1-2	TRBV12-3/TRBV12-4	few	NA	CASSFSGPNYGYTF	TGTGCCAGCAGTTTTTCAGGTCCTAACTATGGCTACACCTTC
TRBJ2-7	TRBV24-1	NA	NA	CATSEGQIGTYEQYF	TGTGCCACCAGTGAAGGACAAATTGGGACCTACGAGCAGTACTTC
TRBJ2-5	TRBV20-1	NA	NA	CSPRARDEETQYF	TGCAGTCCTCGTGCCAGGGACGAAGAGACCCAGTACTTC
TRBJ2-7	TRBV12-3/TRBV12-4	NA	TRBD2	CASSLRTSPYEQYF	TGTGCCAGCAGTTTACGGACTAGTCCCTACGAGCAGTACTTC
TRBJ1-3	TRBV3-1	NA	NA	CASSQVFGRNTIYF	TGTGCCAGCAGCCAAGTCTTCGGTCGAAACACCATATATTTT
TRBJ1-1	TRBV7-2	NA	NA	CASSLIDSNTEAFF	TGTGCCAGCAGCCTAATTGACTCGAACACTGAAGCTTTCTTT
TRBJ2-7	TRBV6-5	few	NA	CASSYSNSGSYEQYF	TGTGCCAGCAGTTACTCGAATTCAGGGTCCTACGAGCAGTACTTC
TRBJ2-3	TRBV10-2	NA	TRBD2	CASSESSFSGGTDTQYF	TGCGCCAGCAGTGAGTCGAGCTTTAGCGGGGGCACAGATACGCAGTATTTT
TRBJ2-7	TRBV3-1	NA	NA	CASSPASRSLQYF	TGTGCCAGCAGCCCCGCGTCGCGATCGTTACAGTACTTC
TRBJ2-1	TRBV6-5	NA	NA	CASSTRPGHVSSYNEQFF	TGTGCCAGCAGTACTCGGCCGGGACACGTAAGCTCCTACAATGAGCAGTTCTTC
TRBJ2-3	TRBV5-1	few	TRBD1	CASSFRQGATDTQYF	TGCGCCAGCAGCTTCAGACAGGGGGCAACAGATACGCAGTATTTT
TRBJ1-1	TRBV12-3/TRBV12-4	few	NA	CASSLNFRDFAFF	TGTGCCAGCAGTTTGAACTTCAGGGACTTCGCTTTCTTT
TRBJ2-6	TRBV5-5	NA	NA	CASSLLISGANVLTF	TGTGCCAGCAGCTTACTTATCTCTGGGGCCAACGTCCTGACTTTC
TRBJ1-5	TRBV28	many	NA	CASTGTRNQPQHF	TGTGCCAGCACAGGGACGCGCAATCAGCCCCAGCATTTT
TRBJ2-3	TRBV12-3/TRBV12-4	few	TRBD1	CASRPRQGGSDTQYF	TGTGCCAGCAGGCCTAGACAGGGGGGGTCAGATACGCAGTATTTT
TRBJ2-3	TRBV30	few	NA	CALGVGGGNTDTQYF	TGTGCCCTGGGCGTAGGGGGGGGAAACACAGATACGCAGTATTTT
TRBJ2-5	TRBV7-9	NA	NA	CASSLDARDQETQYF	TGTGCCAGCAGCTTAGATGCCAGGGACCAAGAGACCCAGTACTTC
TRBJ2-3	TRBV12-5	few	TRBD2	CASGFRGGTQYF	TGTGCTAGTGGTTTCCGGGGGGGTACGCAGTATTTT
TRBJ1-6	TRBV5-6	NA	NA	CASSKPGHPRGRSPLHF	TGTGCCAGCAGTAAGCCCGGACACCCAAGGGGTAGATCACCCCTCCACTTT